The clone carrying this TCR beta chain is medium-sized. The V gene's germline CDR1 is MGHDK and CDR2 SYGVNS. J gave up 4 bases and V 7 bases, and 8 bases lay outside the gene matches. The CDR3 runs to 15 residues. These data belong to a study of metastatic and nonmetastatic thyroid tumors. As for the study in general: Repertoire comparisons spanned blood and tumor or nodule tissue from malignant and benign thyroid patients.

With MiXCR, TCRdb reprocessed the PCR reads. The sample holds roughly 30,000 clones, roughly 30% seen once. Before thyroid surgery, none of the patients had received any treatment. The sequenced sample consisted of blood. The TCR sequence derives from a female donor with papillary thyroid cancer or a benign thyroid nodule (not recorded which). Some clones in this sample may be carry-over from other donors' samples. The chain couples TRBV25-1 to TRBJ2-3, with TRBD1 matching 10 bases. The CDR3 DNA sequence: TGTGCCAGCACCGAAAGGGACAGGGGATCAGATACGCAGTATTTT. This sequence encodes CASTERDRGSDTQYF.